A single sample gave rise to the 26 T cell receptor beta chains below, sequenced in a study of cytomegalovirus exposure and HLA in healthy donors. Libraries were prepared by immunoSEQ multiplex PCR; TCRdb keeps only in-frame clonotypes and omits some of them. Of around 140,000 clones listed, approximately 86% are singletons. Material for sequencing was PBMCs. Receptors were obtained from a man between 18 and 35 years old in good health and CMV-seropositive.

This chain joins TRBV6-5 and TRBJ2-7; 9 bases fit TRBD2. Germline V gives CDR1 MNHEY, CDR2 SVGAGI. V was pared by 7 bases and J by 3 bases, with 10 bases of the junction left unmatched. CDR3 length equals 15 residues. The CDR3 nucleotides are TGTGCCAGCACCTTCGGCGGGAGGGAGAGCTACGAGCAGTACTTC. Translating it yields CASTFGGRESYEQYF.

The gene calls are TRBV6-5 and TRBJ2-3; 8 positions match TRBD1. Trimming at V came to 4 bases and at J to 4 bases, leaving 10 bases not matched to a gene. CDR3 length: 16 amino acids. Germline V gene data show CDR1 as MNHEY and CDR2 as SVGAGI. The CDR3 sequence is CASSFLGQGGADTQYF. The CDR3 DNA is TGTGCCAGCAGTTTCCTAGGACAGGGCGGCGCAGATACGCAGTATTTT.

V is TRBV18 and J is TRBJ1-1; TRBD1 aligns across 7 bases. The CDR3 is made up of 13 amino acids. Trimming took 4 bases from V and 6 from J; bases not matched to a gene: 5. From germline, CDR1 is KGHSH and CDR2 LQKENI. The CDR3 DNA reads TGTGCCAGCTCACGACAGGGTCTCCCTGAAGCTTTCTTT. This sequence encodes CASSRQGLPEAFF.

The chain joins TRBV5-1 to TRBJ2-3; 7 nucleotides match TRBD2. Looked up from germline, CDR1 is SGHRS and CDR2 is YFSETQ. This CDR3 spans 14 amino acids. Losses at the gene ends were 3 bases for V and 4 bases for J; bases not matched to a gene: 5. CDR3 coding DNA: TGCGCCAGCAGCTCTAGCGGTTTCGCAGATACGCAGTATTTT. This gives the protein CASSSSGFADTQYF.

The CDR3 DNA sequence: TGTGCCTGGGGACTTTCCTACGAGCAGTACTTC. Protein sequence: CAWGLSYEQYF. This chain joins TRBV30 and TRBJ2-7; D may be TRBD2 (5 bases). This CDR3 has 11 residues. Trimming pared 5 bases from V and 1 base from J, leaving 6 bases between. Germline lookup yields CDR1 GTSNPN and CDR2 SVGIG (reference sequence). Full variable domain (outside the CDR3, taken from reference TRBV30 and TRBJ2-7): SQTIHQWPATLVQPVGSPLSLECTVEGTSNPNLYWYRQAAGRGLQLLFYSVGIGQISSEVPQNLSASRPQDRQFILSSKKLLLSDSGFYLCAWGLSYEQYFGPGTRLTVT.

The gene calls are TRBV6-5 and TRBJ1-1, with TRBD1 identical over 9 bases. Germline CDR1 and CDR2: MNHEY and SVGAGI. The CDR3 has 14 residues. V gave up 6 bases and J gave up 1 base; unmatched junction bases: 3. CDR3 nucleotide sequence: TGTGCCAGCAGGATGGGACAGGGGAACACTGAAGCTTTCTTT. It translates to CASRMGQGNTEAFF.

The chain carries TRBV5-4 and TRBJ2-1; D possibly corresponds to TRBD2 (5 bases). This CDR3 is 13 amino acids long. Germline V CDR1 and CDR2: SGHNT, YYREEE (reference sequence). V was pared by 2 bases and J by 8 bases, with 11 bases between. For the CDR3, the DNA is TGTGCCAGCAGCTTCTTCCTAGCCTATGAGCAGTTCTTC. Translation gives CASSFFLAYEQFF.

Here the CDR3 DNA reads TGTGCCAGCTTCGGGGGGGTTAGACAGTTCTTC. Its protein product is CASFGGVRQFF. The gene calls are TRBV2 and TRBJ2-1; TRBD2 matches 8 bases. CDR1 is SNHLY, CDR2 FYNNEI, per germline. Losses at the gene ends were 8 bases for V and 13 bases for J; bases not matched to a gene: 7. This CDR3 is 11 amino acids long. Variable domain in full (rest from reference TRBV2 and TRBJ2-1): EPEVTQTPSHQVTQMGQEVILRCVPISNHLYFYWYRQILGQKVEFLVSFYNNEISEKSEIFDDQFSVERPDGSNFTLKIRSTKLEDSAMYFCASFGGVRQFFGPGTRLTVL.

The V gene is TRBV6-1, the J gene TRBJ2-7, with TRBD1 matching over 7 bases. CDR1 is MNHNS, CDR2 SASEGT, per germline. The V segment lost 7 bases and the J segment 3 bases; nucleotides outside the gene matches: 12. CDR3 size: 15 residues. The CDR3 coding sequence is TGTGCCAGCATCCCTCGGTCGGGACAGAGCTACGAGCAGTACTTC. Protein sequence: CASIPRSGQSYEQYF.

The chain has TRBV28 and TRBJ2-3, with D possibly being TRBD2 (6 bases). The V gene lost 5 bases and the J gene lost 5 bases, with 17 bases spanning the gap. Germline CDR1 reads MDHEN; CDR2 reads SYDVKM. CDR3 size: 15 residues. The CDR3 protein is CASSAGTPFGDTQYF. CDR3 bases: TGTGCCAGCAGTGCCGGGACTCCTTTCGGAGATACGCAGTATTTT.

V usage is TRBV5-1 and J usage is TRBJ1-2, with a tentative D call TRBD1 (5 bases). CDR3 length equals 15 residues. Germline loops: CDR1 SGHRS, CDR2 YFSETQ. Deletions cut 0 bases from V and 7 bases from J, with 16 bases between. The CDR3 sequence: CASSLDGASGGGYTF. CDR3 DNA: TGCGCCAGCAGCTTGGATGGGGCCTCGGGTGGTGGCTACACCTTC.

The chain recombines TRBV5-1 with TRBJ2-2, with 9 nucleotides matching TRBD2. The CDR3 spans 19 residues. Germline values: CDR1 SGHRS, CDR2 YFSETQ. Unmatched junction bases numbered 10, after V lost 0 bases and J lost 1 base. The CDR3 region has the DNA TGCGCCAGCAGCTTGGCCAGAAGCGGGGGGCCGTGGAACACCGGGGAGCTGTTTTTT. Amino acids: CASSLARSGGPWNTGELFF.

This chain uses TRBV5-1 with TRBJ2-3; 8 positions agree with TRBD1. The ends lost 2 bases at V and 3 bases at J; junction bases unmatched: 5. This CDR3 is 15 amino acids long. Per germline, CDR1 SGHRS and CDR2 YFSETQ. The DNA for the CDR3 is TGCGCCAGCAGCTTACAGGGGGGTATGACAGATACGCAGTATTTT. Protein: CASSLQGGMTDTQYF. The whole variable domain, remainder taken from reference TRBV5-1 and TRBJ2-3, is KAGVTQTPRYLIKTRGQQVTLSCSPISGHRSVSWYQQTPGQGLQFLFEYFSETQRNKGNFPGRFSGRQFSNSRSEMNVSTLELGDSALYLCASSLQGGMTDTQYFGPGTRLTVL.

The chain has TRBV6-5 and TRBJ2-5; D is undetermined. CDR3 length equals 13 residues. Germline V lookup: CDR1 MNHEY, CDR2 SVGAGI. V was clipped by 6 bases and J by 0 bases, with 8 bases between them. This chain's CDR3 is CASRTRYQETQYF. The CDR3 DNA reads TGTGCCAGCAGGACAAGGTACCAAGAGACCCAGTACTTC.

The chain is built from TRBV5-1 and TRBJ1-3; D is unresolved. CDR1 is SGHRS and CDR2 is YFSETQ in the germline V gene. Between the trimmed V and J ends, which lost 0 bases and 0 bases, there was a span of 10 bases. The length of the CDR3 is 16 residues. The CDR3 spells CASSLDGAGSGNTIYF. The CDR3 region has the DNA TGCGCCAGCAGCTTGGATGGTGCGGGCTCTGGAAACACCATATATTTT.

The chain is built from TRBV5-6 and TRBJ2-6; no clear D gene. The V and J ends lost 3 bases and 4 bases respectively, with 8 bases between them. Looked up from germline, CDR1 is SGHDT and CDR2 is YYEEEE. This CDR3 contains 14 residues. CDR3 DNA sequence: TGTGCCAGCAGCTCCTACTCCGGGGCCAACGTCCTGACTTTC. This encodes CASSSYSGANVLTF.

This clone was seen just once. This sequence joins TRBV25-1 and TRBJ2-5; the D gene is possibly TRBD1 (5 bases). Germline lookup yields CDR1 MGHDK and CDR2 SYGVNS. Trimming took 1 base from V and 2 from J, leaving 14 bases between them. The CDR3 is 16 residues long. The CDR3 DNA reads TGTGCCAGCAGTGAATGGTCAGGGTTAAGGCAAGAGACCCAGTACTTC. This sequence encodes CASSEWSGLRQETQYF.

V usage is TRBV21-1 and J usage is TRBJ2-3; TRBD2, the table's D call, lacks a check against the DNA. TRBV21-1 is assigned pseudogene status. The CDR3 extends over 18 amino acids. The CDR3, as DNA: TGTGCCAGCAACAGGGAGGCTAGCGGGAGCCAACGCACAGATACGCAGTATTTT. The encoded protein is CASNREASGSQRTDTQYF.

The chain joins TRBV27 to TRBJ1-3, with D possibly matching TRBD1 (6 bases). The germline gives CDR1 MNHEY, CDR2 SMNVEV (reference sequence). Trimming removed 9 bases at V and 0 bases at J, with 15 bases between. The CDR3 covers 15 residues. CDR3 DNA sequence: TGTGCCAGTAGTGCCACAGGGATCTCTGGAAACACCATATATTTT. Translated: CASSATGISGNTIYF.

J is TRBJ1-1 and V is TRBV5-1; D gene uncertain. V was cut by 9 bases and J by 6 bases, with 18 bases left in between. The CDR3 contains 13 residues. CDR1 is SGHRS and CDR2 is YFSETQ in the germline V gene. CDR3 amino acids: CATQKGRDSEAFF. The CDR3 nucleotides are TGCGCCACTCAGAAAGGGAGGGATTCTGAAGCTTTCTTT.

The chain has TRBV27 and TRBJ2-1, with D perhaps TRBD1 (5 bases). CDR3 size: 13 residues. The germline gives CDR1 MNHEY, CDR2 SMNVEV (reference sequence). With 4 bases removed from V and 5 bases from J, the gap between germline ends came to 9 bases. The CDR3 is CASSWGQDNEQFF. CDR3 nucleotides: TGTGCCAGCAGTTGGGGCCAGGACAATGAGCAGTTCTTC.

This chain joins TRBV19 and TRBJ2-1; 7 nucleotides line up with TRBD1. The germline V gene has CDR1 LNHDA and CDR2 SQIVND (reference sequence). With 5 bases clipped from V and 10 bases from J, the junction kept 5 bases outside the gene matches. The CDR3 contains 12 residues. The CDR3 DNA sequence: TGTGCCAGTAGTTTCAGGGGGAGCGAGCAGTTCTTC. It encodes CASSFRGSEQFF.

This sequence joins TRBV4-2 and TRBJ2-1; 8 bases agree with TRBD2. This CDR3 contains 16 residues. Germline V gene lookup returns CDR1 LGHNA and CDR2 YNFKEQ. V gave up 1 base and J gave up 6 bases; unmatched junction bases: 8. CDR3 region: CASSQGGGRNVNEQFF. Here the CDR3 DNA reads TGTGCCAGCAGCCAAGGCGGGGGGCGTAATGTCAATGAGCAGTTCTTC.

V usage is TRBV27 and J usage is TRBJ2-7, with D possibly being TRBD1 (5 bases). Germline assignment: CDR1 MNHEY and CDR2 SMNVEV (reference sequence). V dropped 3 bases and J dropped 4 bases, with 10 bases sitting between them. This CDR3 has 13 residues. Here the CDR3 DNA reads TGTGCCAGCAGTTTCAGCCAGGGATACGAGCAGTACTTC. This translates into CASSFSQGYEQYF.

The CDR3 spells CASKAGSATDTQYF. The CDR3 DNA reads TGTGCCAGTAAAGCAGGGTCGGCCACAGATACGCAGTATTTT. The V and J genes are TRBV19 and TRBJ2-3, with a weak D call TRBD1 (5 bases). Germline V lookup: CDR1 LNHDA, CDR2 SQIVND (reference sequence). This CDR3 has 14 amino acids. V was trimmed by 7 bases and J by 2 bases, leaving 13 bases between them.

This chain connects TRBV14 to TRBJ2-2, with D maybe TRBD2 (5 bases). CDR1 SGHDN and CDR2 FVKESK come from the germline V gene. Trimming took off 5 bases at V and 7 bases at J, with 8 bases between the two ends. The CDR3 length is 12 residues. DNA of the CDR3: TGTGCCAGCAGCGCGGGCGGCGGGGAGCTGTTTTTT. Encoded protein: CASSAGGGELFF.